This T cell receptor beta chain was recovered during a study of T cell responses to AZD1222 COVID-19 vaccine. The study, taken as a whole, reports: Among spike-specific TCRs, nearly half reportedly target unmutated variant regions.

Trimming removed 6 bases from V and 3 bases from J, with 6 bases in between. CDR1 and CDR2 (germline): LNHDA, SQIVND (reference sequence). The CDR3 spans 12 residues. TCRdb keeps only in-frame clones here, not all; method: immunoSEQ multiplex PCR. The sample includes 150,000 or so clones, roughly 90% of them seen just once. A few counts support this clone. Its antigen is undetermined. The J gene is TRBJ1-5, the V gene TRBV19; D perhaps matches TRBD1 (5 bases). The receptor comes from an adult in good health. Sequences were derived from peripheral blood, sampled on day 0 of AZD1222 vaccination. The CDR3 region is CASRTVNQPQHF. In DNA form, the CDR3 reads TGTGCCAGTAGGACAGTCAATCAGCCCCAGCATTTT.